The clone carrying this TCR beta chain was observed many times. This entry is derived from a study of memory CD4+ T cells and cytomegalovirus serostatus. The sort gate was single viable CD3+CD4+CD8-CD45RO+ cells for memory CD4+ T cells. Per germline, CDR1 SNHLY and CDR2 FYNNEI. The CDR3 contains 11 residues. V lost 8 bases and J lost 7, with 12 bases in between. The method was immunoSEQ multiplex PCR; TCRdb's version includes in-frame clones alone and lacks a portion of them. The sample has approximately 52,000 clones, under 80% seen once. The sample taken for sequencing was memory CD4+ T cells from blood. The receptor was isolated from an adult in good health and CMV-seronegative. This chain uses TRBV2 with TRBJ2-7; D is perhaps TRBD2 (5 bases). CDR3 sequence reads: CASRLAGEQYF. In DNA form, the CDR3 reads TGTGCCAGCCGCCTGGCGGGTGAGCAGTACTTC.